The clone carrying this TCR beta chain was recorded many times. Its matching antigen is unknown. TCRdb itself ran the 5' RACE reads through MiXCR, one entry per CDR3 protein. This table holds 700,000 or so distinct CDR3 sequences, 21% found once. The CDR3 runs to 12 residues. Trimming cost V 7 bases and J 9 bases; bases outside gene matches: 9. The data were taken from a study of identical twins. Overall study results and limits: Where out-of-frame alpha sequences were twin-shared, they showed excess low generation probability. Beta clonotypes that were abundant in cord blood contained fewer insertions, a pattern absent from memory repertoires.

These same records also appear under a second study, on T cells expressing NK-cell markers. That source reports: Out of eight donors sequenced, seven tested HCMV-seropositive and the remaining one seronegative.

The receptor was derived from a young woman in good health. The chain carries TRBV12-3 or TRBV12-4 and TRBJ2-7, with 7 bases identical to TRBD2. The specimen was PBMCs. As DNA, the CDR3 is TGTGCCAGCACCTCGGGGGGTTTGGTGCAGTACTTC. This encodes CASTSGGLVQYF.